Sequencing of this T cell receptor (beta chain) was carried out in a study of cytomegalovirus exposure and HLA in healthy donors. Broader study findings: With later analysis, a missense DCLRE1C variant became linked to TCR beta V- and J-gene trimming. An analysis done earlier found most TCR beta V segments productive about 90% or about 30% of the time. The study listed around 150 cytomegalovirus-associated TCR beta chains.

The PCR employed 60 Vbeta primers together with 13 Jbeta primers. Repertoires were generated with immunoSEQ multiplex PCR, while TCRdb's copy carries only in-frame clones and drops some. The sample consists of 95,000 to 150,000 clones, 77% of them appearing once. A word on this clone: Antigen: not known.

Trimming took 5 bases from V and 0 from J, leaving 5 bases between them. CDR3 length: 13 residues. Germline V gene sequence: CDR1 MDHEN, CDR2 SYDVKM. The genes are TRBV28 and TRBJ1-5; unclear D gene. The specimen was PBMCs. The receptor was isolated from a human donor in good health. The chain's CDR3 is CASSRDSNQPQHF. The CDR3 DNA reads TGTGCCAGCAGTCGGGATAGCAATCAGCCCCAGCATTTT.